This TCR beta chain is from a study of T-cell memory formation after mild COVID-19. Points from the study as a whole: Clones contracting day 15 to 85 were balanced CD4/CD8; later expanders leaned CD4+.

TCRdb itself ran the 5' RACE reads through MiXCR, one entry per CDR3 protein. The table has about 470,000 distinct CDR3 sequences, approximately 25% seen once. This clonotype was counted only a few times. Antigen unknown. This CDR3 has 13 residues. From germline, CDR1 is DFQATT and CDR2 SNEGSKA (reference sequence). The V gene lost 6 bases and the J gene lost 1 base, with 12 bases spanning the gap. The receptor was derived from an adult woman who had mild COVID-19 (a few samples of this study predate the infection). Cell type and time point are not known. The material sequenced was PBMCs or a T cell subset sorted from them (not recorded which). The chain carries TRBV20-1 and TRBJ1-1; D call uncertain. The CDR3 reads CSAPTTPNTEAFF. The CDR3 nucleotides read TGCAGTGCCCCGACAACGCCGAACACTGAAGCTTTCTTT.